The clone carrying this T cell receptor beta chain was found once. Its target is unknown. This sample is drawn from a study of cytomegalovirus exposure and HLA in healthy donors. Study-wide results and caveats: The investigators catalogued 150 or so TCR beta chains as cytomegalovirus-associated.

V shed 9 bases and J shed 5 bases, with 11 bases lying between them. The CDR3 consists of 11 residues. From germline, CDR1 is LNHDA and CDR2 SQIVND (reference sequence). A multiplex PCR was run with 60 Vbeta primers and 13 Jbeta primers. Clones were sequenced by immunoSEQ multiplex PCR, and TCRdb holds only the in-frame ones, with some missing. The table shows under 300,000 clones, with approximately 91% occurring only once. The chain couples TRBV19 to TRBJ2-7, with a weak D call TRBD2 (6 bases). The source is a girl aged 2-9 years in good health and CMV-seronegative. Specimen: PBMCs. Here the CDR3 reads CASGRGHEQYF. CDR3 DNA: TGTGCCAGCGGGCGGGGCCACGAGCAGTACTTC.